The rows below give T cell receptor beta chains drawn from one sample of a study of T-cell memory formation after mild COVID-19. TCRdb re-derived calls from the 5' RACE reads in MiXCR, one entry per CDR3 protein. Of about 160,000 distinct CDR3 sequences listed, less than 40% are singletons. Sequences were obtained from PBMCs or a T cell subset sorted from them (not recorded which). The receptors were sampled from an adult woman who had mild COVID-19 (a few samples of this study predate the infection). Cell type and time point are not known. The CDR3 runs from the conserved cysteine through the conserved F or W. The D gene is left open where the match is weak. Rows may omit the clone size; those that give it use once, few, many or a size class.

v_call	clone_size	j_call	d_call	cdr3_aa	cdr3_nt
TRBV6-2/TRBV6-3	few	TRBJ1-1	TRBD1	CASSYGQGNTEAFF	TGTGCCAGCAGCTACGGACAGGGGAACACTGAAGCTTTCTTT
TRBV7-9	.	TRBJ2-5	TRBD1	CASRPGTGWETQYF	TGTGCCAGCAGACCCGGGACAGGGTGGGAGACCCAGTACTTC
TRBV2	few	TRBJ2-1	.	CASSDREFSYNEQFF	TGTGCCAGCAGTGACAGGGAGTTCTCCTACAATGAGCAGTTCTTC
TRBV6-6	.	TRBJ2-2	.	CASSYSYSTGLNTGELFF	TGTGCCAGCAGTTACTCATATTCGACAGGCCTGAACACCGGGGAGCTGTTTTTT
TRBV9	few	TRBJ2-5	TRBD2	CASSPGTSGEQETQYF	TGTGCCAGCAGCCCCGGGACTAGCGGGGAACAAGAGACCCAGTACTTC
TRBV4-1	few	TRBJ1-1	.	CASSQDREAFF	TGCGCCAGCAGCCAAGATAGAGAAGCTTTCTTT
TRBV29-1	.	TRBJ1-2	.	CSVALYGYTF	TGCAGCGTAGCCTTATATGGCTACACCTTC
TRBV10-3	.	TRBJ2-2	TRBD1	CAISPEGYRGRDTGELFF	TGTGCCATCAGCCCTGAGGGCTACAGGGGGCGCGACACCGGGGAGCTGTTTTTT
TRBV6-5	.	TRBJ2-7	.	CASSYQVTGYGEQYF	TGTGCCAGCAGTTACCAAGTAACGGGGTACGGCGAGCAGTACTTC
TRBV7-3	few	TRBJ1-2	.	CASSPGWGYGYTF	TGTGCCAGCAGTCCCGGGTGGGGCTATGGCTACACCTTC
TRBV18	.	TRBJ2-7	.	CASSPRGTPYEQYF	TGTGCCAGCTCACCTCGGGGGACCCCCTACGAGCAGTACTTC
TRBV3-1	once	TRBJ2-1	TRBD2	CASSPWTSGEADEQFF	TGTGCCAGCAGCCCCTGGACTAGCGGGGAAGCGGATGAGCAGTTCTTC
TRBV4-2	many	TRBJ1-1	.	CASSPWGTEAFF	TGTGCCAGCAGCCCGTGGGGGACTGAAGCTTTCTTT
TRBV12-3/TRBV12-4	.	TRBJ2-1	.	CASRQFLSYNEQFF	TGTGCCAGCAGACAGTTCCTCTCCTACAATGAGCAGTTCTTC
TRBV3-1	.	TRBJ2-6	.	CASENSGANVLTF	TGTGCCAGCGAAAACTCTGGGGCCAACGTCCTGACTTTC
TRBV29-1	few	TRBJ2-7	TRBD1	CSASGTGSYEQYF	TGCAGCGCCTCCGGGACAGGTTCCTACGAGCAGTACTTC
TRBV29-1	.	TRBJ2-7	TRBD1	CSVRLGQGAYEQYF	TGCAGCGTTCGGCTGGGACAGGGGGCCTACGAGCAGTACTTC
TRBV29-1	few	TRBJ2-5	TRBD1	CSVDQGQSQETQYF	TGCAGCGTTGACCAGGGACAGTCCCAAGAGACCCAGTACTTC
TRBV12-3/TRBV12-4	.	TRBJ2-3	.	CASSFPPDTQYF	TGTGCCAGCAGTTTCCCCCCAGATACGCAGTATTTT
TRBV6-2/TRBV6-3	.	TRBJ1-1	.	CASMEQGTEAFF	TGTGCCAGCATGGAACAGGGAACTGAAGCTTTCTTT
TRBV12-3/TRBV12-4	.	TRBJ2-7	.	CASSHLGQRVSSYEQYF	TGTGCCAGCAGTCATCTCGGACAGAGAGTTTCCTCCTACGAGCAGTACTTC